The rows below give T cell receptor beta chains drawn from one sample of a study of CD8+ T cells in alopecia areata. Data came from immunoSEQ multiplex PCR; TCRdb stores just in-frame clones and leaves some out. Here the sample spans 150,000 to 250,000 clones, 50% to 60% being singletons. The specimen was CD4+ T cells sorted from blood, collected at week 4, from a patient treated with tofacitinib. Every receptor here comes from a human donor with alopecia areata. The CDR3 runs from the conserved cysteine through the conserved F or W. The D gene is left open where the match is weak. Where a row states a size, it is once, few, many or the class of an expanded clone; other rows omit it.

clone_size	j_call	v_call	d_call	cdr3_nt	cdr3_aa
-	TRBJ2-1	TRBV30	-	TGTGCCTGGAGTGAGCTGGGCGAGCAGTTCTTC	CAWSELGEQFF
-	TRBJ2-5	TRBV20-1	-	TGCATCCCCTCGGGTCAAGAGACCCAGTACTTC	CIPSGQETQYF
-	TRBJ2-1	TRBV30	-	TGTGCCTGGAGTGTACCAAGGGCACCAACCTACAATGAGCAGTTCTTC	CAWSVPRAPTYNEQFF
-	TRBJ2-1	TRBV29-1	-	TGCAGCGTTGAAGCCTTACTTAGTCGGTGGCCCTTCTTC	CSVEALLSRWPFF
-	TRBJ2-7	TRBV11-2	-	TGTGCCAGCAGCACAATCCTAGCCCTGGCCTACGAGCAGTACTTC	CASSTILALAYEQYF
few	TRBJ2-7	TRBV7-2	-	TGTGCCAGCAGCGACAACTACGAGCAGTACTTC	CASSDNYEQYF
-	TRBJ2-2	TRBV30	-	TGTGCCTGGCCGACGGCCACCGGGGAGCTGTTTTTT	CAWPTATGELFF
few	TRBJ2-1	TRBV5-1	-	TGCGCCAGCAGCTTGCCAGGGACCAATGAGCAGTTCTTC	CASSLPGTNEQFF
few	TRBJ2-5	TRBV29-1	TRBD2	TGCAGCGTTCAAGGGGGACTAGCGTGGGAGACCCAGTACTTC	CSVQGGLAWETQYF
few	TRBJ1-5	TRBV4-1	-	TGCGCCAGCAGCCAGGGTCCGGCCACTGATCAGCCCCAGCATTTT	CASSQGPATDQPQHF
-	TRBJ1-5	TRBV30	-	TGTGCCTGGAGTTCCTCTCGTCTCTTGGGGGTGTGGAGCAATCAGCCCCAGCATTTT	CAWSSSRLLGVWSNQPQHF
few	TRBJ1-1	TRBV30	-	TGTGCCTGGAGTCCTGGGAGCATGAACACTGAAGCTTTCTTT	CAWSPGSMNTEAFF
few	TRBJ1-5	TRBV30	-	TGTGCCTGGAGCGGGACAAACAATCAGCCCCAGCATTTT	CAWSGTNNQPQHF
-	TRBJ1-2	TRBV20-1	TRBD1	TGCAGTGCTGGGCTAGGACAGGAAGACACCTTC	CSAGLGQEDTF
few	TRBJ1-1	TRBV14	-	TGTGCCAGCAGCTTATATACAGGGAACACTGAAGCTTTCTTT	CASSLYTGNTEAFF
-	TRBJ2-3	TRBV4-1	-	TGCGCCAGCAGCGCCTACACAGATACGCAGTATTTT	CASSAYTDTQYF
few	TRBJ2-3	TRBV29-1	-	TGCAGCGTCGCGCCGACCAGTCCTAGCACAGATACGCAGTATTTT	CSVAPTSPSTDTQYF
few	TRBJ1-1	TRBV30	-	TGTGCCTGGACTCCCGGAGGGTACGCTGAAGCTTTCTTT	CAWTPGGYAEAFF
once	TRBJ1-1	TRBV27	-	TGTGCCAGCAGTTTAACGGGTTTGAGCACTGAAGCTTTCTTT	CASSLTGLSTEAFF
-	TRBJ2-7	TRBV7-2	-	TGTGCCAGCAGCTTAGCAACTCACTACGAGCAGTACTTC	CASSLATHYEQYF
once	TRBJ1-2	TRBV15	-	TGTGCCACCAGCAGAGAAGACAGGCACTATGGCTACACCTTC	CATSREDRHYGYTF
few	TRBJ2-3	TRBV4-3	TRBD2	TGCGCCAGCAGCCAAGGCTTGCGGGGGGCGGCCACAGATACGCAGTATTTT	CASSQGLRGAATDTQYF
-	TRBJ2-1	TRBV21-1	-	TGTGCCAGCAGCAAAGGGAACAGGGGCACCTACAATGAGCAGTTCTTC	CASSKGNRGTYNEQFF
-	TRBJ2-5	TRBV5-6	-	TGTGCCAGCAGCGAGGGGTCCTGGTTGGAGACCCAGTACTTC	CASSEGSWLETQYF
-	TRBJ2-1	TRBV7-6	-	TGTGCCAGCAGCCGTCCGGGACCAAGTGAGCAGTTCTTC	CASSRPGPSEQFF
-	TRBJ1-1	TRBV28	-	TGTGCCAGCAGTTCCCTTCTCCCGTCAGCTTTCTTT	CASSSLLPSAFF
-	TRBJ1-6	TRBV2	TRBD1	TGTGCCAGCAGTAACCTCGGGACAGGGAGTTCACCCCTCCACTTT	CASSNLGTGSSPLHF
few	TRBJ1-1	TRBV29-1	TRBD1	TGCAGCGGGGGGGGACAGATGAACACTGAAGCTTTCTTT	CSGGGQMNTEAFF
few	TRBJ2-7	TRBV29-1	TRBD1	TGCAGCGCAGGGGACAGGGGGCGCGGGTATAAGCAAGAGCAGTACTTC	CSAGDRGRGYKQEQYF
-	TRBJ2-5	TRBV20-1	-	TGCAGTGCTAACGACGAGACCCAGTACTTC	CSANDETQYF
-	TRBJ1-6	TRBV30	TRBD1	TGTGCCTGGAGTAACAAGCTGGACAGGGATAATTCACCCCTCCACTTT	CAWSNKLDRDNSPLHF
few	TRBJ2-3	TRBV7-8	-	TGTGCCAGCAGCTTAAACCTGCAGGGCACAGATACGCAGTATTTT	CASSLNLQGTDTQYF
-	TRBJ2-7	TRBV15	TRBD1	TGTGCCACCAGTCCATTCCGGACAGGGGTTGGGGAGCAGTACTTC	CATSPFRTGVGEQYF
few	TRBJ2-1	TRBV29-1	TRBD1	TGCAGCGTTCGACAGGGGGATGAGCAGTTCTTC	CSVRQGDEQFF
-	TRBJ2-1	TRBV30	-	TGTGCCTGGGGAGCCCTCTACAATGAGCAGTTCTTC	CAWGALYNEQFF
few	TRBJ2-1	TRBV6-6	-	TGTGCCAGCAGTTACAGGACGGACAATGAGCAGTTCTTC	CASSYRTDNEQFF
once	TRBJ2-3	TRBV5-1	TRBD1	TGCGCCAGCAGCTTGGAGGGGGCGGGCCCAGATACGCAGTATTTT	CASSLEGAGPDTQYF
-	TRBJ2-7	TRBV5-1	TRBD1	TGCGCCAGCAGCATACCCGGGACAGGGAACGAGCAGTACTTC	CASSIPGTGNEQYF
few	TRBJ1-4	TRBV14	-	TGTGCCAGCAGCAAAGTTTGGCCCCCGGTGGAACTGTTTTTT	CASSKVWPPVELFF
-	TRBJ2-6	TRBV9	TRBD2	TGTGCCAGCAGCGTAGAACTAGCGGGGGCTGGGGCCAACGTCCTGACTTTC	CASSVELAGAGANVLTF
-	TRBJ2-6	TRBV29-1	TRBD1	TGCAGCGTTGTAGAAGTTGGGACAGCTGGGGCCAACGTCCTGACTTTC	CSVVEVGTAGANVLTF
many	TRBJ2-3	TRBV6-9	TRBD2	TGTGCCAGCAGTACACCTCCTTGGCGGGGGGGCTTCGGCACGCAGTATTTT	CASSTPPWRGGFGTQYF